This T cell receptor (beta chain) originates from a study of blood T cell repertoires in COVID-19. Study-level background: The United States, Italy and Spain supplied acute and convalescent COVID-19 samples.

Participants were aged about 18 to 90 years, lived in about 26 US areas, and enrolled virtually. Clinical histories supplied by participants themselves formed the basis of cohort assignment. This clone was detected a few times. Clones were read by immunoSEQ multiplex PCR, and TCRdb kept only the in-frame ones, dropping some. The repertoire includes about 140,000 clones, about 83% of them detected once, and approximately 3% sits in the top ten. Germline V lookup: CDR1 SGHNT, CDR2 YYREEE (reference sequence). J gave up 8 bases and V 1 base, and 11 bases lay outside the gene matches. This CDR3 is 16 amino acids long.

This TCR derives from a woman aged 45-60 years with acute COVID-19. V usage is TRBV5-4 and J usage is TRBJ2-1, with TRBD2 matching over 8 bases. Sequenced sample: PBMCs or T cells enriched from blood (not recorded which). In DNA form, the CDR3 reads TGTGCCAGCAGCTTGTCGGGGGGGGTAGCGGGCGATGAGCAGTTCTTC. Protein: CASSLSGGVAGDEQFF.